Listed below are T cell receptor beta chains from one sample, sequenced in a study of blood T cell repertoires in COVID-19. Here immunoSEQ multiplex PCR was the method, and the copy in TCRdb shows in-frame clones only, minus some. The repertoire includes roughly 140,000 clones, 76% of them detected once, and roughly 4.3% sits in the top ten. Sequencing was performed on peripheral blood. The receptors come from a man in his 60s with acute or convalescent COVID-19. The CDR3 runs from the conserved cysteine through the conserved F or W. D genes are given only for firm matches. Only part of the rows carry a size: once, few, many, or a class if the clone is expanded.

J: TRBJ2-1; D: TRBD1; size: .; V: TRBV27; length: 14; CDR3: CATGWTGKPNEQFF; DNA: TGTGCCACCGGCTGGACAGGGAAGCCCAATGAGCAGTTCTTC
J: TRBJ1-4; D: TRBD1; size: once; V: TRBV7-9; length: 15; CDR3: CASSFLQGASEKLFF; DNA: TGTGCCAGCAGCTTCCTACAGGGGGCGAGTGAAAAACTGTTTTTT
J: TRBJ2-1; D: TRBD2; size: .; V: TRBV25-1; length: 15; CDR3: CASSRASGSVNEQFF; DNA: TGTGCCAGCAGTCGGGCTAGCGGGAGTGTCAATGAGCAGTTCTTC
J: TRBJ2-3; D: TRBD2; size: few; V: TRBV4-1; length: 15; CDR3: CASSQDPVAGDTQYF; DNA: TGCGCCAGCAGCCAAGATCCGGTAGCGGGAGATACGCAGTATTTT
J: TRBJ2-1; D: TRBD2; size: .; V: TRBV5-1; length: 15; CDR3: CASSLAGLANDEQFF; DNA: TGCGCCAGCAGCTTGGCCGGACTAGCGAACGATGAGCAGTTCTTC
J: TRBJ1-1; D: TRBD1; size: .; V: TRBV13; length: 16; CDR3: CASSTRDREEGTEAFF; DNA: TGTGCCAGCAGCACCCGGGACAGGGAGGAGGGCACTGAAGCTTTCTTT
J: TRBJ2-1; D: TRBD2; size: .; V: TRBV11-1; length: 15; CDR3: CASPLMGGRINEQFF; DNA: TGTGCCAGCCCCTTAATGGGCGGGAGGATAAATGAGCAGTTCTTC
J: TRBJ1-2; D: .; size: .; V: TRBV6-2/TRBV6-3; length: 12; CDR3: CASSPGAGGYTF; DNA: TGTGCCAGCAGCCCAGGAGCGGGTGGCTACACCTTC
J: TRBJ1-6; D: TRBD1; size: .; V: TRBV2; length: 13; CDR3: CASRTGLNSPLHF; DNA: TGTGCCAGCAGGACAGGGCTGAATTCACCCCTCCACTTT
J: TRBJ1-1; D: TRBD1; size: few; V: TRBV6-5; length: 14; CDR3: CASSGQHVNTEAFF; DNA: TGTGCCAGTTCGGGACAGCATGTGAACACTGAAGCTTTCTTT
J: TRBJ2-3; D: TRBD2; size: .; V: TRBV5-1; length: 16; CDR3: CASSTGTSVSTDTQYF; DNA: TGCGCCAGCAGTACCGGGACTAGCGTTAGCACAGATACGCAGTATTTT
J: TRBJ2-3; D: .; size: .; V: TRBV18; length: 15; CDR3: CASFPTESSTDTQYF; DNA: TGTGCCAGCTTCCCGACGGAGTCTAGCACAGATACGCAGTATTTT
J: TRBJ2-2; D: TRBD2; size: .; V: TRBV5-1; length: 17; CDR3: CASSLDGTSGYTGELFF; DNA: TGCGCCAGCAGCTTAGACGGGACTAGCGGTTACACCGGGGAGCTGTTTTTT
J: TRBJ2-7; D: TRBD2; size: .; V: TRBV6-1; length: 15; CDR3: CASSEGGLAPYEQYF; DNA: TGTGCCAGCAGTGAAGGGGGACTAGCTCCCTACGAGCAGTACTTC
J: TRBJ1-2; D: TRBD1; size: .; V: TRBV6-5; length: 16; CDR3: CASSYSRDRANYGYTF; DNA: TGTGCCAGCAGTTACTCCCGGGACAGAGCTAACTATGGCTACACCTTC
J: TRBJ2-1; D: .; size: .; V: TRBV3-1/TRBV3-2; length: 15; CDR3: CASSQGGFSYNEQFF; DNA: TGTGCCAGCAGCCAAGGCGGGTTCTCCTACAATGAGCAGTTCTTC
J: TRBJ2-3; D: .; size: .; V: TRBV5-4; length: 15; CDR3: CASSLVGAGADTQYF; DNA: TGTGCCAGCAGCTTGGTGGGGGCTGGGGCAGATACGCAGTATTTT
J: TRBJ1-6; D: TRBD1; size: once; V: TRBV6-1; length: 16; CDR3: CASSERGQGFNSPLHF; DNA: TGTGCCAGCAGTGAAAGGGGGCAGGGGTTCAATTCACCCCTCCACTTT
J: TRBJ2-5; D: .; size: .; V: TRBV5-1; length: 13; CDR3: CASSSGTQETQYF; DNA: TGCGCCAGCAGTAGCGGAACGCAAGAGACCCAGTACTTC
J: TRBJ2-1; D: TRBD2; size: .; V: TRBV5-1; length: 16; CDR3: CASSSNSGTSRSEQFF; DNA: TGCGCCAGCAGCAGCAACTCCGGGACTAGCAGGAGTGAGCAGTTCTTC
J: TRBJ2-7; D: .; size: few; V: TRBV5-5; length: 15; CDR3: CASSIDSPSSYEQYF; DNA: TGTGCCAGCAGCATAGACAGCCCAAGCTCCTACGAGCAGTACTTC
J: TRBJ2-5; D: .; size: .; V: TRBV7-9; length: 12; CDR3: CASRTGSETQYF; DNA: TGTGCCAGCAGGACGGGGTCGGAGACCCAGTACTTC
J: TRBJ2-3; D: TRBD2; size: .; V: TRBV5-5; length: 16; CDR3: CASSLAGTSVTDTQYF; DNA: TGTGCCAGCAGCTTGGCCGGGACTAGCGTCACAGATACGCAGTATTTT
J: TRBJ2-3; D: TRBD2; size: .; V: TRBV3-1/TRBV3-2; length: 15; CDR3: CASSDERDYTDTQYF; DNA: TGTGCCAGCAGCGACGAGAGGGACTACACAGATACGCAGTATTTT
J: TRBJ2-5; D: .; size: .; V: TRBV5-1; length: 13; CDR3: CASSPKLVETQYF; DNA: TGCGCCAGCAGCCCGAAACTAGTGGAGACCCAGTACTTC
J: TRBJ2-7; D: .; size: .; V: TRBV30; length: 14; CDR3: CAWGPGSGPDEQYF; DNA: TGTGCCTGGGGACCCGGGAGCGGCCCCGACGAGCAGTACTTC
J: TRBJ1-5; D: .; size: .; V: TRBV4-1; length: 13; CDR3: CASSQDLSQPQHF; DNA: TGCGCCAGCAGCCAAGATCTATCTCAGCCCCAGCATTTT
J: TRBJ2-7; D: TRBD2; size: once; V: TRBV28; length: 16; CDR3: CASSSQAGGLSDEQYF; DNA: TGTGCCAGCAGTTCCCAGGCGGGAGGCCTTTCGGACGAGCAGTACTTC
J: TRBJ1-2; D: .; size: .; V: TRBV10-3; length: 15; CDR3: CAISPGRGIGYGYTF; DNA: TGTGCCATCAGTCCCGGGCGGGGTATCGGCTATGGCTACACCTTC
J: TRBJ1-3; D: .; size: .; V: TRBV5-6; length: 14; CDR3: CASSLLFSGNTIYF; DNA: TGTGCCAGCAGCTTGCTATTCTCTGGAAACACCATATATTTT
J: TRBJ2-1; D: TRBD2; size: .; V: TRBV7-2; length: 15; CDR3: CASSPRLAGNNEQFF; DNA: TGTGCCAGCAGCCCGCGGCTAGCGGGTAACAATGAGCAGTTCTTC
J: TRBJ2-6; D: .; size: .; V: TRBV7-8; length: 13; CDR3: CASSPYGANVLTF; DNA: TGTGCCAGCAGCCCGTATGGGGCCAACGTCCTGACTTTC
J: TRBJ2-7; D: .; size: .; V: TRBV12-1; length: 15; CDR3: CASSFDSGQSDEQYF; DNA: TGTGCCAGCAGCTTTGACTCGGGACAATCTGACGAGCAGTACTTC
J: TRBJ2-3; D: TRBD2; size: .; V: TRBV3-1/TRBV3-2; length: 14; CDR3: CASSQASSGNTQYF; DNA: TGTGCCAGCAGCCAAGCTTCTAGCGGTAATACGCAGTATTTT
J: TRBJ2-1; D: .; size: .; V: TRBV27; length: 15; CDR3: CASSLSGRVEGEQFF; DNA: TGTGCCAGCAGTTTATCGGGCAGGGTGGAGGGTGAGCAGTTCTTC
J: TRBJ1-5; D: .; size: .; V: TRBV7-2; length: 15; CDR3: CASSLGGSGNQPQHF; DNA: TGTGCCAGCAGCTTGGGGGGGTCGGGCAATCAGCCCCAGCATTTT
J: TRBJ2-7; D: TRBD2; size: .; V: TRBV30; length: 14; CDR3: CAWSGSSGTYEQYF; DNA: TGTGCCTGGAGTGGGTCTAGCGGTACCTACGAGCAGTACTTC
J: TRBJ2-7; D: TRBD1; size: .; V: TRBV4-1; length: 14; CDR3: CASSAGTGLYEQYF; DNA: TGCGCCAGCAGCGCCGGGACAGGGTTATACGAGCAGTACTTC
J: TRBJ1-5; D: .; size: .; V: TRBV19; length: 12; CDR3: CASSIFERPQHF; DNA: TGTGCCAGTAGCATCTTTGAGAGGCCCCAGCATTTT
J: TRBJ1-2; D: TRBD1; size: once; V: TRBV10-2; length: 15; CDR3: CASTTGTGGNYGYTF; DNA: TGCGCCAGCACCACCGGGACAGGAGGAAACTATGGCTACACCTTC
J: TRBJ2-5; D: TRBD1; size: once; V: TRBV7-6; length: 15; CDR3: CASSLDDRAGETQYF; DNA: TGTGCCAGCAGCTTAGATGACAGGGCAGGAGAGACCCAGTACTTC
J: TRBJ1-1; D: TRBD1; size: .; V: TRBV10-3; length: 13; CDR3: CASRDRGATEAFF; DNA: TGTGCCAGCCGGGACAGGGGTGCGACTGAAGCTTTCTTT
J: TRBJ2-3; D: .; size: .; V: TRBV18; length: 14; CDR3: CASSPGQSTDTQYF; DNA: TGTGCCAGCTCACCCGGACAGAGCACAGATACGCAGTATTTT
J: TRBJ1-2; D: TRBD1; size: .; V: TRBV29-1; length: 12; CDR3: CSVEDQGGGYTF; DNA: TGCAGCGTTGAAGATCAGGGGGGAGGCTACACCTTC
J: TRBJ1-3; D: .; size: .; V: TRBV6-5; length: 15; CDR3: CASSYSFRVGNTIYF; DNA: TGTGCCAGCAGTTACTCGTTCAGGGTTGGAAACACCATATATTTT
J: TRBJ2-7; D: .; size: .; V: TRBV7-2; length: 14; CDR3: CASSHWDSSYEQYF; DNA: TGTGCCAGCAGCCACTGGGACTCCTCCTACGAGCAGTACTTC
J: TRBJ2-7; D: TRBD1; size: .; V: TRBV28; length: 13; CDR3: CASRLGQGYEQYF; DNA: TGTGCCAGCAGACTGGGACAGGGCTACGAGCAGTACTTC
J: TRBJ1-2; D: .; size: .; V: TRBV27; length: 13; CDR3: CASSRSSDYGYTF; DNA: TGTGCCAGCAGTCGGAGCAGTGACTATGGCTACACCTTC
J: TRBJ2-4; D: TRBD2; size: many; V: TRBV28; length: 11; CDR3: CATTGGYIQYF; DNA: TGTGCCACCACCGGGGGGTACATTCAGTACTTC
J: TRBJ1-1; D: .; size: few; V: TRBV4-1; length: 19; CDR3: CASSRRLSAGGVRNTEAFF; DNA: TGCGCCAGCAGCCGACGACTTTCGGCGGGGGGCGTTAGGAACACTGAAGCTTTCTTT
J: TRBJ2-7; D: TRBD2; size: .; V: TRBV27; length: 18; CDR3: CASSLAQPLPGLPYEQYF; DNA: TGTGCCAGCAGTTTGGCCCAACCTCTCCCGGGACTACCCTACGAGCAGTACTTC
J: TRBJ1-1; D: TRBD1; size: .; V: TRBV15; length: 16; CDR3: CATSRGQPIMNTEAFF; DNA: TGTGCCACCAGCAGGGGACAGCCTATCATGAACACTGAAGCTTTCTTT
J: TRBJ2-3; D: .; size: .; V: TRBV2; length: 18; CDR3: CASSGAHLGSGSTDTQYF; DNA: TGTGCCAGCAGTGGGGCCCACTTGGGTAGCGGAAGCACAGATACGCAGTATTTT
J: TRBJ2-2; D: .; size: .; V: TRBV6-6; length: 16; CDR3: CASSPNRGGNTGELFF; DNA: TGTGCCAGCAGTCCAAACAGAGGGGGTAACACCGGGGAGCTGTTTTTT
J: TRBJ2-7; D: .; size: .; V: TRBV19; length: 14; CDR3: CASSKRATSYEQYF; DNA: TGTGCCAGTAGTAAGCGGGCGACCTCCTACGAGCAGTACTTC
J: TRBJ1-3; D: TRBD1; size: .; V: TRBV5-1; length: 15; CDR3: CASSRQGAVGNTIYF; DNA: TGCGCCAGCTCGAGACAGGGGGCGGTCGGAAACACCATATATTTT
J: TRBJ2-7; D: .; size: once; V: TRBV4-2; length: 15; CDR3: CASSHTDGSSYEQYF; DNA: TGTGCCAGCAGCCACACGGACGGGAGCTCCTACGAGCAGTACTTC